The entry below gives a single T cell receptor (beta chain) sequence along with its context. The CDR3 sequence is 13 residues long. V shed 0 bases and J shed 3 bases, with 6 bases lying between them. Germline V gene data show CDR1 as SGDLS and CDR2 as YYNGEE. These data belong to a study of OX40 agonist ivuxolimab in advanced cancers. Study details: With a range of roughly 20 to 80, age averaged roughly 61 years, and about 83% were male.

Generated by immunoSEQ multiplex PCR, the TCRdb table keeps only in-frame clones and is missing some. The sample yields 20,000 to 30,000 clones, roughly 91% seen once. The rearrangement joins TRBV9 to TRBJ1-1, with D uncertain. Sample: CD4+ or CD8+ T cells sorted from blood, taken in a trial of the OX40 agonist ivuxolimab. This clonotype was sampled from an adult with an advanced solid tumor such as melanoma, head and neck, liver or kidney cancer. The CDR3 sequence: CASSVVWDTEAFF. CDR3 nucleotides: TGTGCCAGCAGCGTAGTCTGGGACACTGAAGCTTTCTTT.